A single T cell receptor beta chain is shown here with its context. One junction end disagrees with the germline gene, perhaps due to a read error. Per the original methods: In the immunoSEQ data, sequences were junction-only and lacked quality scores, so filtering differed. The assay was immunoSEQ multiplex PCR, and TCRdb's table has in-frame clones only and misses some. For V, J and clone size, that table is used; D and trimming come from the DNA. This repertoire shows about 2.4 million clones, approximately 93% found once; its top ten account for 0.35% to 0.45%. These data originate in a study of shared clonotypes between healthy human individuals. The study drew all its donors from Caucasian adults living in Nashville, Tennessee. Sequences were obtained from naive CD4+ T cells from PBMCs. Noted subset: CD45RA+ positively selected. The receptor was isolated from a man between 18 and 35 years old in good health. Some clones in this sample may be carry-over from other donors' samples.

The CDR3 coding sequence is TGTGCCAGCAGCCCAGGGACTAGCGAATGGAACTTC. Translation gives CASSPGTSEWNF. The chain couples TRBV7-2 to TRBJ2-7; 10 nucleotides align to TRBD2. The CDR3 is 12 residues long. CDR1 and CDR2 from the germline V gene are SGHTA and FQGNSA.